The sequence of this T cell receptor beta chain was determined in a study of T cell changes during pregnancy in multiple sclerosis. The length of the CDR3 is 15 residues. CDR1 and CDR2 from the germline V gene are KGHSH and LQKENI. Trimming took 9 bases from V and 8 from J; bases not matched to a gene: 17. Data came from immunoSEQ multiplex PCR; TCRdb stores just in-frame clones and leaves some out. The table lists around 34,000 clones, about nine tenths of them singletons. This sequence originates from a female donor with multiple sclerosis, enrolled in a pregnancy study. Sequencing used CD8+ T cells from peripheral blood mononuclear cells, obtained after pregnancy. V usage is TRBV18 and J usage is TRBJ1-2; 8 bases align to TRBD1. The CDR3 region is CASIGTGPSGDGYTF. Written as DNA, the CDR3 is TGTGCCAGTATCGGGACAGGACCATCTGGGGACGGCTACACCTTC.